A single sample is the source of the 9 T cell receptor beta chains below, sequenced in a study of molecular identifiers for immune sequencing clone quantification listed by TCRdb under 2018. Library preparation was by PCR. Sequencing relied on an Illumina HiSeq 4000. TCRdb trimmed public reads at Q25 via fastp, called clones via MiXCR and kept in-frame beta chains. Each entry is one CDR3 protein sequence, shown with its most common DNA and genes. The sample includes 250,000 to 350,000 distinct CDR3 sequences, with over 20% observed a single time. The biggest ten clones account for 0.75% to 0.85% of the sample. The sequenced material came from naive CD8+ T cells from blood, with Jurkat cell RNA spiked in. In the paper's terms, the cell subset or site label means: FACS-sorted CD8+CD4-CCR7+CD45RA+ naive T cells. These TCRs come from a human donor in good health. Some libraries in this study had Jurkat cell RNA spiked in.

The chain recombines TRBV7-9 with TRBJ1-6, with D possibly being TRBD1 (5 bases). CDR1 and CDR2 (germline): SEHNR, FQNEAQ (reference sequence). CDR3 size: 15 residues. V was shortened by 3 bases and J by 9 bases, with 15 bases between the two germline ends. The CDR3 loop reads CASSFLQGYSSPLHF. The CDR3 DNA is TGTGCCAGCAGCTTCCTCCAGGGTTATTCTTCACCCCTCCACTTT.

This clonotype was found many times. The V and J genes are TRBV28 and TRBJ1-1; no reliable D call. Per the germline V gene, CDR1 is MDHEN and CDR2 is SYDVKM. The CDR3 extends over 14 amino acids. Trimming stripped 1 base from V and 3 bases from J, with 9 bases between. For the CDR3, the DNA is TGTGCCAGCAGTTTATTTGGGGTTGACACTGAAGCTTTCTTT. This codes for CASSLFGVDTEAFF.

About this clonotype: A read error may explain this, as a much larger clone is one base away. The chain couples TRBV6-6 to TRBJ1-2, with D possibly being TRBD1 (6 bases). The CDR3 is made up of 15 amino acids. The germline V gene encodes CDR1 MNHNY and CDR2 SVGAGI (reference sequence). The CDR3 loop reads CAGSYLDSINYGYTF. CDR3 sequence (DNA): TGTGCCGGCAGTTACCTGGACAGTATTAACTATGGCTACACCTTC.

This clonotype was found many times. This chain connects TRBV20-1 to TRBJ1-4; 9 bases align to TRBD1. Germline lookup yields CDR1 DFQATT and CDR2 SNEGSKA (reference sequence). CDR3 length: 13 residues. The junction had 9 bases not matched to a gene; V was cut back by 6 bases and J by 10 bases. In DNA form, the CDR3 reads TGCAGTGCGTCCGGACAGGGGTTCGGAAAACTGTTTTTT. Its protein product is CSASGQGFGKLFF.

This clonotype was observed many times. The gene calls are TRBV6-6 and TRBJ2-7, with D uncertain. This CDR3 spans 12 amino acids. The V gene lost 6 bases and the J gene lost 2 bases, with 8 bases spanning the gap. The germline CDR1 and CDR2 sequences are MNHNY and SVGAGI (reference sequence). CDR3: CASSSATYEQYF. The CDR3 region has the DNA TGTGCCAGCAGCTCTGCTACCTACGAGCAGTACTTC.

This clonotype came up many times. The chain joins TRBV6-5 to TRBJ2-1, with 11 bases lining up with TRBD2. Germline V lookup: CDR1 MNHEY, CDR2 SVGAGI. The J segment lost 9 bases and the V segment lost 4 bases, leaving 17 bases of the junction unmatched. The CDR3 has 18 residues. CDR3 sequence: CASSFTTGTSGARGEQFF. The DNA for the CDR3 is TGTGCCAGCAGTTTCACCACCGGGACTAGCGGAGCCCGTGGTGAGCAGTTCTTC.

The chain is built from TRBV20-1 and TRBJ2-1, with 16 bases lining up with TRBD2. Germline loops: CDR1 DFQATT, CDR2 SNEGSKA (reference sequence). V gave up 0 bases and J gave up 9 bases; unmatched junction bases: 14. This CDR3 has 19 residues. The CDR3 spells CSARDGTSGRAVPHSEQFF. DNA of the CDR3: TGCAGTGCTAGAGACGGGACTAGCGGGAGGGCCGTCCCCCACAGTGAGCAGTTCTTC.

The V call is TRBV6-2 or TRBV6-3, the J call TRBJ2-7; possible D gene TRBD1, 6 bases. Trimming cost V 6 bases and J 0 bases, with 12 bases left between them. CDR3 length equals 14 residues. Germline V CDR1 and CDR2: MNHEY, SVGEGT. The CDR3 region has the DNA TGTGCCAGCAGGAACCGGGACAACTCCTACGAGCAGTACTTC. Its translation is CASRNRDNSYEQYF.

This clonotype showed up many times. CDR3: CASSQPGSEQFF. The CDR3 DNA follows: TGTGCCAGCAGCCAGCCAGGAAGCGAGCAGTTCTTC. This chain links TRBV11-2 with TRBJ2-1, with D uncertain. This CDR3 has 12 residues. V gave up 5 bases and J gave up 10 bases, with 12 bases separating them. Germline V gene sequence: CDR1 SGHAT, CDR2 FQNNGV.